The clone carrying this TCR beta chain is a singleton in its sample. Its target is unknown. This CDR3 contains 13 residues. Trimming cost V 0 bases and J 5 bases, with 7 bases left between them. CDR1 and CDR2 (germline): MGHRA, YSYEKL. Measured with immunoSEQ multiplex PCR; TCRdb has only the in-frame clones, and not every one. This sample has about 41,000 clones; more than 60% occur once, and the top ten carry about 26%. The data stem from a study of vaccination effects on CD4 cells after COVID-19. Ahead of sequencing, the ViraFEST assay grew antigen-specific CD4+ T cells using viral peptide pools. Subsequent to less than eleven days of culture, CD4+ T cells were isolated. Testing of the vaccine recipients showed negative nucleocapsid antibodies and no prior SARS-CoV-2 infection.

The chain combines TRBV4-1 with TRBJ1-2; D not certain. The sequenced sample was CD4+ T cells from PBMCs cultured with HCoV-OC43 spike peptides, obtained before COVID-19 vaccination. Specified subset: HCoV-OC43 spike overlapping peptide pool stimulation. This sequence originates from a human donor who received a COVID-19 vaccine. The CDR3 sequence is CASSQEGRYGYTF. The DNA for the CDR3 is TGCGCCAGCAGCCAAGAGGGCCGATATGGCTACACCTTC.